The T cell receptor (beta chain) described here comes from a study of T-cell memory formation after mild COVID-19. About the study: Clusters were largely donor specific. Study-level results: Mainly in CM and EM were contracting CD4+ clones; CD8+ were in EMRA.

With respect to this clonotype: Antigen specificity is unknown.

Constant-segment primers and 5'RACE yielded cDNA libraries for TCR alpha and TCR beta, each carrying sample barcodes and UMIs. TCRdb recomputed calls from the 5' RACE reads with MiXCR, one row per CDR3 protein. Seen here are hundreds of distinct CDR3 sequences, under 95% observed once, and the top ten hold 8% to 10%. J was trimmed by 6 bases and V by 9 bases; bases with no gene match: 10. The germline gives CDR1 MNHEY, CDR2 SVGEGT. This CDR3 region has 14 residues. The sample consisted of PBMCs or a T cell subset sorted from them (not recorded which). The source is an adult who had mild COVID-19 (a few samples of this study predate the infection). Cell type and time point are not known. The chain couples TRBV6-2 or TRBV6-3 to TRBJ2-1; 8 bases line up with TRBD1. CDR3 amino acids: CASIRAGGRNEQFF. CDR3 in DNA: TGTGCCAGTATTCGGGCAGGGGGCCGCAATGAGCAGTTCTTC.